This T cell receptor beta chain comes out of a study of cytomegalovirus exposure and HLA in healthy donors. Background on the study: A subsequent analysis stated that the roughly 120 validation repertoires were run on the same platform as the 550 to 750 first-cohort repertoires.

Concerning this clone: Its target is not known.

J lost 4 bases, V lost 0 bases, and 5 bases had no gene match. In germline, CDR1 is LGHNA, CDR2 YSLEER. CDR3 length equals 15 residues. Study results and limitations: The study recorded 150 to 200 TCR beta chains that were cytomegalovirus-associated. Published work reported that the classifier diagnosed cytomegalovirus status with high specificity and sensitivity.

Using immunoSEQ multiplex PCR, the repertoire was profiled, and TCRdb retains in-frame clones only, with some absent. The table includes approximately 260,000 clones, around 85% detected once. This receptor was identified in a woman aged 18-35 years in good health and CMV-seronegative. Sequencing was performed on PBMCs. The rearrangement uses TRBV4-3 and TRBJ1-2; TRBD1 matches 7 bases. The CDR3 nucleotides are TGCGCCAGCAGCCAAGATCACTCAGGGGGCTATGGCTACACCTTC. Protein: CASSQDHSGGYGYTF.